Listed below are T cell receptor beta chains from one sample, sequenced in a study of T cell responses to AZD1222 COVID-19 vaccine. This table comes from immunoSEQ multiplex PCR, and its TCRdb copy is limited to in-frame clones, with some not included. The sample shows approximately 90,000 clones, 90% of them seen only once. The specimen comprised peripheral blood, sampled on day 0 of AZD1222 vaccination. The receptors come from an adult in good health. Both conserved end residues are part of each CDR3. The D gene is left open where the match is weak. Size is omitted from some rows. Given values are once, few, many or a class for expanded clones.

j_gene,abundance,v_gene,d_gene,CDR3aa,CDR3nt
TRBJ2-1,.,TRBV28,.,CATNREVSYNEQFF,TGTGCCACCAACAGGGAAGTGTCCTACAATGAGCAGTTCTTC
TRBJ1-1,.,TRBV11-2,.,CASSLSQGTAEAFF,TGTGCCAGCAGCTTATCCCAGGGTACGGCTGAAGCTTTCTTT
TRBJ2-7,.,TRBV9,.,CASSGPGYEQYF,TGTGCCAGCAGCGGCCCCGGCTACGAGCAGTACTTC
TRBJ2-3,once,TRBV6-4,TRBD1,CASSPDRGDTQYF,TGTGCCAGCAGCCCGGACAGGGGAGATACGCAGTATTTT
TRBJ2-1,few,TRBV25-1,TRBD2,CASSRLAGVHEQFF,TGTGCCAGCAGCAGACTAGCGGGGGTTCATGAGCAGTTCTTC
TRBJ1-2,.,TRBV6-5,.,CASSYSEGSIYGYTF,TGTGCCAGCAGTTACTCGGAGGGGTCAATCTATGGCTACACCTTC
TRBJ2-3,.,TRBV24-1,.,CATSDWQRGRDTQYF,TGTGCCACCAGTGATTGGCAACGGGGTAGAGATACGCAGTATTTT
TRBJ2-5,.,TRBV19,TRBD2,CATRKRTSGEETQYF,TGTGCCACGCGGAAGAGGACTAGCGGGGAAGAGACCCAGTACTTC
TRBJ2-2,.,TRBV12-3/TRBV12-4,.,CASTPGLRELFF,TGTGCCAGCACCCCCGGGCTCCGGGAGCTGTTTTTT
TRBJ2-5,.,TRBV9,TRBD2,CASNVEAGTETQYF,TGTGCCAGCAACGTAGAAGCGGGAACGGAGACCCAGTACTTC
TRBJ1-6,.,TRBV19,.,CASNSGSYNSPLHF,TGTGCCAGTAATTCTGGATCCTATAATTCACCCCTCCACTTT
TRBJ2-1,once,TRBV27,.,CASSLSGVSATGEQFF,TGTGCCAGCAGTTTATCCGGAGTTAGTGCCACGGGTGAGCAGTTCTTC
TRBJ2-1,.,TRBV5-1,TRBD1,CASSLASGGQQYNEQFF,TGCGCCAGCAGCTTGGCCAGTGGGGGACAGCAATACAATGAGCAGTTCTTC
TRBJ2-7,.,TRBV18,.,CASSPPLARSYEQYF,TGTGCCAGCTCACCACCGCTAGCGCGCTCCTACGAGCAGTACTTC
TRBJ1-2,.,TRBV5-6,.,CASSLFLATGYGYTF,TGTGCCAGCAGCTTGTTTCTGGCCACGGGCTATGGCTACACCTTC
TRBJ2-7,.,TRBV18,TRBD1,CASSRTGTADSISYEQYF,TGTGCCAGCTCACGAACCGGGACAGCGGATTCCATCTCCTACGAGCAGTACTTC
TRBJ2-5,once,TRBV5-1,.,CASSPGLRASETQYF,TGCGCCAGCAGCCCGGGACTCCGGGCGTCGGAGACCCAGTACTTC
TRBJ2-5,once,TRBV7-6,.,CASSPKGAQYF,TGTGCCAGCAGCCCGAAGGGGGCCCAGTACTTC
TRBJ1-5,.,TRBV27,TRBD1,CASSPIDRDSNQPQHF,TGTGCCAGCAGCCCCATCGACAGGGATAGCAATCAGCCCCAGCATTTT
TRBJ2-3,.,TRBV5-1,.,CASSRASDTQYF,TGCGCCAGCAGCCGGGCCTCGGATACGCAGTATTTT
TRBJ1-4,.,TRBV4-1,.,CASSHAGEKLFF,TGCGCCAGCAGCCATGCGGGGGAAAAACTGTTTTTT
TRBJ1-1,.,TRBV7-9,.,CASSLGVPEAFF,TGTGCCAGCAGCTTGGGGGTCCCTGAAGCTTTCTTT
TRBJ1-2,.,TRBV5-1,.,CASSPTDNYGYTF,TGCGCCAGCAGCCCAACAGATAATTATGGCTACACCTTC
TRBJ2-5,once,TRBV19,.,CASSIWRGQQETQYF,TGTGCCAGTAGTATTTGGAGGGGCCAACAAGAGACCCAGTACTTC
TRBJ1-5,.,TRBV27,.,CASSLSGVSNQPQHF,TGTGCCAGCAGTTTATCAGGGGTTAGCAATCAGCCCCAGCATTTT
TRBJ1-2,.,TRBV6-5,TRBD1,CASTFRDSYYGYTF,TGTGCCAGCACGTTCAGGGACAGTTATTATGGCTACACCTTC
TRBJ2-1,.,TRBV28,TRBD2,CASSTSGSWYEQFF,TGTGCCAGCAGTACTAGCGGGAGCTGGTATGAGCAGTTCTTC
TRBJ2-1,.,TRBV5-1,TRBD2,CASSPPGLAGANEQFF,TGCGCCAGCAGTCCCCCGGGACTAGCGGGAGCGAATGAGCAGTTCTTC
TRBJ1-2,.,TRBV9,TRBD1,CASSPGGTVKFGYTF,TGTGCCAGCAGCCCAGGGGGTACGGTTAAGTTTGGCTACACCTTC
TRBJ2-1,.,TRBV27,TRBD2,CASSHTSGSYNEQFF,TGTGCCAGCAGCCATACTAGCGGGAGCTACAATGAGCAGTTCTTC
TRBJ2-2,.,TRBV6-5,.,CASSYRLAGTGELFF,TGTGCCAGCAGTTACCGGCTAGCTGGTACCGGGGAGCTGTTTTTT
TRBJ2-7,.,TRBV9,.,CASSVEGGSTYEQYF,TGTGCCAGCAGCGTAGAAGGGGGTTCCACCTACGAGCAGTACTTC
TRBJ1-1,.,TRBV14,.,CASSQDLPGTEAFF,TGTGCCAGCAGCCAAGATTTACCCGGCACTGAAGCTTTCTTT
TRBJ1-6,.,TRBV19,.,CASSTGRTLGSPLHF,TGTGCCAGTAGTACCGGCCGGACCCTGGGTTCACCCCTCCACTTT
TRBJ1-1,.,TRBV6-1,.,CASSEVGTPNTEAFF,TGTGCCAGCAGTGAAGTCGGGACACCTAACACTGAAGCTTTCTTT
TRBJ1-5,.,TRBV24-1,.,CATSGGGDQPQHF,TGTGCCACCAGTGGAGGAGGGGATCAGCCCCAGCATTTT
TRBJ1-1,.,TRBV2,.,CASSGYTEAFF,TGTGCCAGCAGTGGGTACACTGAAGCTTTCTTT
TRBJ2-7,once,TRBV27,TRBD2,CASMSGTSGSYEQYF,TGTGCCAGCATGTCCGGGACTAGCGGCTCCTACGAGCAGTACTTC